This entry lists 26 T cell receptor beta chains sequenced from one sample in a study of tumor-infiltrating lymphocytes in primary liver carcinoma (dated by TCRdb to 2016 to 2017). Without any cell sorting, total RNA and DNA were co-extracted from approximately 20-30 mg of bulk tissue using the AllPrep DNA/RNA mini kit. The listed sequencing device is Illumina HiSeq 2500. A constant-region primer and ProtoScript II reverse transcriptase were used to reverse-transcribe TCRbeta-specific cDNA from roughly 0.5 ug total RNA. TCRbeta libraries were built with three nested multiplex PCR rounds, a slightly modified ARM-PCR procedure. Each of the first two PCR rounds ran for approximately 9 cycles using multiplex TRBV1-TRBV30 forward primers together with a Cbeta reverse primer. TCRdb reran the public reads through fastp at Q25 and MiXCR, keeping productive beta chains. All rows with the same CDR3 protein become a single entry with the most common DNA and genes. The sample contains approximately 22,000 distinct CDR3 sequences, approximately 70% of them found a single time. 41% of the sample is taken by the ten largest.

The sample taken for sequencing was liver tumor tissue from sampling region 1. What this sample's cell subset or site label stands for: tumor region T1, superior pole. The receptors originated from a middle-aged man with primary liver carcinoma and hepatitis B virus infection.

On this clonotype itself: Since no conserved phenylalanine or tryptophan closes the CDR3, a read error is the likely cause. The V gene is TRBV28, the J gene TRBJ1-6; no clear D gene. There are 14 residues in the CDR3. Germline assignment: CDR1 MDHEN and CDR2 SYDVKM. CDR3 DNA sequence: TGTGCCAGCAGGACGACATATATTCTTTCACGCCTCCACTTA. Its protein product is CASRTTYILSRLHL.

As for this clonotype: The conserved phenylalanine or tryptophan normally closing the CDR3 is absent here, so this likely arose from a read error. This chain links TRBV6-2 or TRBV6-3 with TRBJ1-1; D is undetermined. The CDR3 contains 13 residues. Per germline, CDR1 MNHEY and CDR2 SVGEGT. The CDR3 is CASSSTAYAEAFL. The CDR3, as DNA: TGTGCCAGTAGCTCGACGGCATACGCTGAGGCTTTCTTG.

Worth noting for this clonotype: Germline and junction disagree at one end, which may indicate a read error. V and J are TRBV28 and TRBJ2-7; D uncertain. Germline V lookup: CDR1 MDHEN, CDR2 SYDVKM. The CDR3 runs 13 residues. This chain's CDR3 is CTSTWDAFYEQYF. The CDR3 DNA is TGTACCAGCACCTGGGATGCCTTCTACGAGCAGTACTTC. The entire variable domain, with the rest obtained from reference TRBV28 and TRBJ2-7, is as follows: DVKVTQSSRYLVKRTGEKVFLECVQDMDHENMFWYRQDPGLGLRLIYFSYDVKMKEKGDIPEGYSVSREKKERFSLILESASTNQTSMYLCTSTWDAFYEQYFGPGTRLTVT.

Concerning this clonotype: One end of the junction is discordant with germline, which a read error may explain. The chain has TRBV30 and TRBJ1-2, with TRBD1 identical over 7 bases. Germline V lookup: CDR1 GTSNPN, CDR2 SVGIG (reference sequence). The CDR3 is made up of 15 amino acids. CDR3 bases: TGTGTCTGGAGTAAAGGGACAGCCCTAAACTATGGCTACATCTTC. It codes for CVWSKGTALNYGYIF. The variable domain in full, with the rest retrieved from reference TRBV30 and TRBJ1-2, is SQTIHQWPATLVQPVGSPLSLECTVEGTSNPNLYWYRQAAGRGLQLLFYSVGIGQISSEVPQNLSASRPQDRQFILSSKKLLLSDSGFYLCVWSKGTALNYGYIFGSGTRLTVV.

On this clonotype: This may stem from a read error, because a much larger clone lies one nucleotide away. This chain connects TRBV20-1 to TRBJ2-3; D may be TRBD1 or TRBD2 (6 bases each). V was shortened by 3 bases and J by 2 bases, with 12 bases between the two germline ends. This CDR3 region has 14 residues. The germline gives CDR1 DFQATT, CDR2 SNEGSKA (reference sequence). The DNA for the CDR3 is TGCAGTGCTAGTGGCAGGGGACTCACAGATACGCAGTATTTT. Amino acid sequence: CSASGRGLTDTQYF.

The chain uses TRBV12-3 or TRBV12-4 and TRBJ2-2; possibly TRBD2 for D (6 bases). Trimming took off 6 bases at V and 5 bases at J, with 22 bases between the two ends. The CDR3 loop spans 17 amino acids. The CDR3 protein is CASSAGTPVIGTGELFF. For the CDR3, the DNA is TGTGCCAGCAGCGCCGGGACTCCCGTCATAGGTACCGGGGAGCTGTTTTTT.

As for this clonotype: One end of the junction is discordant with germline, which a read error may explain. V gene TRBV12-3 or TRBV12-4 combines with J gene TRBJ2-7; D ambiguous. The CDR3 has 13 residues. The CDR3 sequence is CANSLRSSYERYF. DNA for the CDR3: TGTGCCAACTCATTACGGAGCTCCTACGAGCGGTACTTC.

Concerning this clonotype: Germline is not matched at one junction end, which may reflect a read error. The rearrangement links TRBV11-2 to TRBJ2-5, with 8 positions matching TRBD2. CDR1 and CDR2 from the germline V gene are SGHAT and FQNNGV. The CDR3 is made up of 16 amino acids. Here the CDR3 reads CVSSQTPGGGNETQYF. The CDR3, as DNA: TGTGTCAGTAGCCAAACTCCTGGCGGGGGGAATGAGACCCAGTATTTC.

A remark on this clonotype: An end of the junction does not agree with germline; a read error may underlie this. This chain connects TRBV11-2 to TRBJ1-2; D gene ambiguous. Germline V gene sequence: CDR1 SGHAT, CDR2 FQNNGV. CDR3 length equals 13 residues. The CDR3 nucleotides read TGTGCTGGCAGCTTAGGAGCTAACTATTGCTACACCTTC. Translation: CAGSLGANYCYTF. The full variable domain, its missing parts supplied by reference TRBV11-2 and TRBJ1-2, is EAGVAQSPRYKIIEKRQSVAFWCNPISGHATLYWYQQILGQGPKLLIQFQNNGVVDDSQLPKDRFSAERLKGVDSTLKIQPAKLEDSAVYLCAGSLGANYCYTFGSGTRLTVV.

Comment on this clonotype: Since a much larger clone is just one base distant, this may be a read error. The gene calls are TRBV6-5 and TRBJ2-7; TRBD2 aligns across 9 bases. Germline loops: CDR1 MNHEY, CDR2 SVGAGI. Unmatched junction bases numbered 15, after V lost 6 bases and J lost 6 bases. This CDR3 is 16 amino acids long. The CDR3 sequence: CASRREGLARTCEQYF. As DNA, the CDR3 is TGTGCCAGCAGACGAGAAGGACTAGCGAGGACCTGCGAGCAGTACTTC.

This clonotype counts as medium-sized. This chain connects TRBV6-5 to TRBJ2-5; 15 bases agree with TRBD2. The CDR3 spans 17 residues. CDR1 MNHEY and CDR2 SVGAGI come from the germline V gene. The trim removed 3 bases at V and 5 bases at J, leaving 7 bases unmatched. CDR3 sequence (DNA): TGTGCCAGCAGTTATTACGGGACTAGCGGGAGGTTTGAGACCCAGTACTTC. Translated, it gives CASSYYGTSGRFETQYF.

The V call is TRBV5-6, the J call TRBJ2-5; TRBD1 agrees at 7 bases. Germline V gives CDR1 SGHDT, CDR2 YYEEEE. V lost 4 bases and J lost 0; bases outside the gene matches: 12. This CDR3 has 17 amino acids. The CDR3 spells CASSGLTGTVNQETQYF. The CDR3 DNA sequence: TGTGCCAGCAGCGGTCTGACCGGGACAGTGAACCAAGAGACCCAGTACTTC.

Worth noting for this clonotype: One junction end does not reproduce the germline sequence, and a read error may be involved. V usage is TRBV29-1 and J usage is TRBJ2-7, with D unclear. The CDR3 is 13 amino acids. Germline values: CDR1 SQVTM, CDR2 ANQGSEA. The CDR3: CSAAGVPSYEQHF. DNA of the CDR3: TGCAGCGCTGCAGGTGTTCCCTCCTACGAGCAGCACTTC.

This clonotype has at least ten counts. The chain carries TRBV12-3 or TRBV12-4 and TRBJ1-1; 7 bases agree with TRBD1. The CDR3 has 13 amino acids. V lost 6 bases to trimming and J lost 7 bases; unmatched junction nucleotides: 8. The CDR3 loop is CASSRGTSYEAFF. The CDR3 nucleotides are TGTGCCAGCAGCAGGGGGACGTCTTATGAAGCTTTCTTT.

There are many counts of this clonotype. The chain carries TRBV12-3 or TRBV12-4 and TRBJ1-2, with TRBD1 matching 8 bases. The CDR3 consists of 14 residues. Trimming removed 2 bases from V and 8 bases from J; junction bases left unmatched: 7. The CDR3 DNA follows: TGTGCCAGCAGTTTATTGCAGGGGGCGCACGGCTACACCTTC. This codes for CASSLLQGAHGYTF.

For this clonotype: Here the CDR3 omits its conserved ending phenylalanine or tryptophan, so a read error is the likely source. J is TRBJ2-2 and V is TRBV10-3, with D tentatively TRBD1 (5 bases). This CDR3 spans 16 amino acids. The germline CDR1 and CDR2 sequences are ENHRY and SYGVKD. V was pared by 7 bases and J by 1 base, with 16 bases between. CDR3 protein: CAIMGPEGGNTGELFV. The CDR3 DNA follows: TGTGCCATCATGGGGCCAGAAGGTGGGAACACCGGGGAGCTGTTTGTT.

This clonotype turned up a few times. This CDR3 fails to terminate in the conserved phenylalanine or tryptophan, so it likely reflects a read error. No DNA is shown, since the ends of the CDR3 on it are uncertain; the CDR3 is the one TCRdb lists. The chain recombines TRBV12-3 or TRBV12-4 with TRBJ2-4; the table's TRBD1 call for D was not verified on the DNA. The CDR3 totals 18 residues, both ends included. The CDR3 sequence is CANSLWGGADIAKNIQYL.

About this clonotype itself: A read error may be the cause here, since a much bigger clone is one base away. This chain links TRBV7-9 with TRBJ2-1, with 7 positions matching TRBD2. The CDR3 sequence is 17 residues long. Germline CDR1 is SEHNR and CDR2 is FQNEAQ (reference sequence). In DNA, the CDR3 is TGTGCCAGCCGCTTCGGGGGAGGGCCCCAATCCATCAATGAGCAGTTCTTC. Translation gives CASRFGGGPQSINEQFF. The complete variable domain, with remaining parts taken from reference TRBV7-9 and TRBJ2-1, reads DTGVSQNPRHKITKRGQNVTFRCDPISEHNRLYWYRQTLGQGPEFLTYFQNEAQLEKSRLLSDRFSAERPKGSFSTLEIQRTEQGDSAMYLCASRFGGGPQSINEQFFGPGTRLTVL.

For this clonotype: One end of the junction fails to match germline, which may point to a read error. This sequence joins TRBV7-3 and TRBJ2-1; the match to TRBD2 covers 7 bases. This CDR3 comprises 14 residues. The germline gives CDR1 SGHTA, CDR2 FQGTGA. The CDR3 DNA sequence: TGTACCAGCAGCTCATCACTAGCGAACAATGAGCGGTTCTTC. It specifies CTSSSSLANNERFF.

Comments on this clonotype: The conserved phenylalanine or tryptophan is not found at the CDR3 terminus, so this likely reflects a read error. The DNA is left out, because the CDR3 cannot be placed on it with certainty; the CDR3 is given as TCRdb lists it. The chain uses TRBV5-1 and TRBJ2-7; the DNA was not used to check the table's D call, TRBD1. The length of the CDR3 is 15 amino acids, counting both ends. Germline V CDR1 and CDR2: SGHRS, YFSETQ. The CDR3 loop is CASSLLGDIIYEQCI.

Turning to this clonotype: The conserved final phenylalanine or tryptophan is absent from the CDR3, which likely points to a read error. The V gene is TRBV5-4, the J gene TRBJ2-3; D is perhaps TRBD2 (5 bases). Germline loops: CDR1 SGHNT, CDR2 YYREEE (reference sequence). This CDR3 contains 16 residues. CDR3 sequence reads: CASNLVLAGGTDTQYL. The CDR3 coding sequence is TGTGCCAGCAACTTGGTGCTAGCAGGAGGCACAGATACGCAGTATTTA.

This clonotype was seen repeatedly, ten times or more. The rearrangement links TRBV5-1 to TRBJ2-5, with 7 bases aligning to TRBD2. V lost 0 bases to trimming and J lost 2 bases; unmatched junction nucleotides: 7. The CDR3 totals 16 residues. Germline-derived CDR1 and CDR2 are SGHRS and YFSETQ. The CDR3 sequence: CASSLEASGLQETQYF. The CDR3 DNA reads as TGCGCCAGCAGCTTGGAGGCTAGCGGTCTTCAAGAGACCCAGTACTTC.

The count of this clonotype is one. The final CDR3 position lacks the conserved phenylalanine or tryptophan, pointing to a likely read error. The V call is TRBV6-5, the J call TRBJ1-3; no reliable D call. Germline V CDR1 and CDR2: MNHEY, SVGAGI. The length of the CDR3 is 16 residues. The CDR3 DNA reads TGTGCCAGCACTTACTCCCGCCCGAGCTCTCGAAACACCATATATGTT. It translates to CASTYSRPSSRNTIYV.

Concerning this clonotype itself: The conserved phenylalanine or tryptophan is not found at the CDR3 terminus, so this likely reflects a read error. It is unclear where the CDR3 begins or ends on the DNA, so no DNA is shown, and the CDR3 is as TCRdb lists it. The CDR3 region is CASSLEGADGELSL. The rearrangement joins TRBV7-9 to TRBJ2-2; no check of the table's D call, TRBD1, against the DNA was made. Germline loops: CDR1 SEHNR, CDR2 FQNEAQ (reference sequence). Inclusive of both ends, the CDR3 amounts to 14 amino acids.

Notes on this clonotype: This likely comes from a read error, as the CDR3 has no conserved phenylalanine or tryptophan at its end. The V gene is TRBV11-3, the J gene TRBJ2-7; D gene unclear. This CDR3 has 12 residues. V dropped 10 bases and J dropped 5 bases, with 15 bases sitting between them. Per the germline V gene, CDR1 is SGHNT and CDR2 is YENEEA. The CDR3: CANQRSTNEQYI. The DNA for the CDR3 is TGTGCCAACCAACGGTCGACCAACGAGCAGTACATC.

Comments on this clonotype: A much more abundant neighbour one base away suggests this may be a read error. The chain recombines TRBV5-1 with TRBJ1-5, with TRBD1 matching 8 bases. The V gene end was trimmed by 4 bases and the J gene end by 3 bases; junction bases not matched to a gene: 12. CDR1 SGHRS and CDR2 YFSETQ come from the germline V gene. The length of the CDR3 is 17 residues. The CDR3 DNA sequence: TGCGCCAGCAGCCCGGGACAGGATGGGTTGGACAATCAGCCCCAGCATTTT. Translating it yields CASSPGQDGLDNQPQHF.